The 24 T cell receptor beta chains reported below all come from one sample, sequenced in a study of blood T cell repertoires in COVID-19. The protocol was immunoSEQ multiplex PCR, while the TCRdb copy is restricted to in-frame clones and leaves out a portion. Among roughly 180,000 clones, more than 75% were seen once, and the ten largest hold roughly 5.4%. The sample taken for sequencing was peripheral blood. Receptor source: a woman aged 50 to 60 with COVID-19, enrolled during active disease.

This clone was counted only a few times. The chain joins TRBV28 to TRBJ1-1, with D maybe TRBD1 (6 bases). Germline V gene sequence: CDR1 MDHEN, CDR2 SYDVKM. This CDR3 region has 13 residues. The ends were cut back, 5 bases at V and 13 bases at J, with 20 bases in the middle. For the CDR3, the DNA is TGTGCCAGCAGTCCGAGTGGACAGCTAAGCGGTTTCTTT. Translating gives CASSPSGQLSGFF.

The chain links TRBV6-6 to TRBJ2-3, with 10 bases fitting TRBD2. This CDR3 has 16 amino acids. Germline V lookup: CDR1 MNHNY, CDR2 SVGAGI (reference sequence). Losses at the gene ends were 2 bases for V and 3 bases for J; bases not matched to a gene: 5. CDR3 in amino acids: CASSYRAGGETDTQYF. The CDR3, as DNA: TGTGCCAGCAGTTACAGAGCGGGGGGGGAAACAGATACGCAGTATTTT.

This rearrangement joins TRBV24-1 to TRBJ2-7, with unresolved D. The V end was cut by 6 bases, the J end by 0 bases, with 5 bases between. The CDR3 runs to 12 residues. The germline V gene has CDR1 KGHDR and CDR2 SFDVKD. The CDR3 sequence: CATSISSYEQYF. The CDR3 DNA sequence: TGTGCCACCAGTATTAGCTCCTACGAGCAGTACTTC.

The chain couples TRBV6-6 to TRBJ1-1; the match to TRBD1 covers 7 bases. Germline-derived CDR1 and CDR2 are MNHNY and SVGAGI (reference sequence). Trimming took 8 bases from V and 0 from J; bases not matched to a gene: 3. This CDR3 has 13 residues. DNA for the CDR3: TGTGCCAGCTCGACAGGGATGAACACTGAAGCTTTCTTT. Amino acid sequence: CASSTGMNTEAFF.

The CDR3 loop is CASSLGPGLNSPLHF. Written as DNA, the CDR3 is TGTGCCAGCAGCTTAGGCCCAGGTTTAAATTCACCCCTCCACTTT. This chain uses TRBV7-8 with TRBJ1-6; D is uncertain. This CDR3 contains 15 residues. CDR1 is SGHVS and CDR2 is FQNEAQ in the germline V gene. Trimming took 1 base from V and 7 from J, leaving 11 bases between them.

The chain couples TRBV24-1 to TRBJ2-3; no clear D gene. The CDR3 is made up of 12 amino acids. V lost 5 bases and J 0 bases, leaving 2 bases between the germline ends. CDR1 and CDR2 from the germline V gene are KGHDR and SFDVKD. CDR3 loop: CATSASTDTQYF. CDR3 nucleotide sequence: TGTGCCACCAGTGCTAGCACAGATACGCAGTATTTT.

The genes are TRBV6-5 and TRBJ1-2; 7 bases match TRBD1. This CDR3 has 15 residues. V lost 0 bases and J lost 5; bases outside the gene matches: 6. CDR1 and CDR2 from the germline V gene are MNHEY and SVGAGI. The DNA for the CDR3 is TGTGCCAGCAGTTACTCGGGAGACAGGGTATATGGCTACACCTTC. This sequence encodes CASSYSGDRVYGYTF.

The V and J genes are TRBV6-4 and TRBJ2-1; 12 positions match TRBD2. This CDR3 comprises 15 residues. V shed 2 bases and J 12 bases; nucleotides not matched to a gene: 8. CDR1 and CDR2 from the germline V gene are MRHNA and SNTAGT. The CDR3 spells CASSDASGGGSRQFF. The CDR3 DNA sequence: TGTGCCAGCAGTGACGCTAGCGGGGGGGGATCCCGGCAGTTCTTC.

The CDR3 region is CASSFSELSYNEQFF. In DNA form, the CDR3 reads TGCGCCAGCAGCTTTAGCGAACTCTCCTACAATGAGCAGTTCTTC. The chain joins TRBV5-1 to TRBJ2-1; weak D call: TRBD2 (5 bases). Between the trimmed V and J ends, which lost 2 bases and 0 bases, there was a span of 9 bases. The CDR3 runs to 15 residues. CDR1 is SGHRS, CDR2 YFSETQ, per germline.

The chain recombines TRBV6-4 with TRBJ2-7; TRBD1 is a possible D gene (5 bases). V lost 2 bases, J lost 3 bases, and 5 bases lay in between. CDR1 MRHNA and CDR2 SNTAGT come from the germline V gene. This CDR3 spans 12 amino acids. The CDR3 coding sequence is TGTGCCAGCAGTGACAGGGGCTACGAGCAGTACTTC. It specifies CASSDRGYEQYF.

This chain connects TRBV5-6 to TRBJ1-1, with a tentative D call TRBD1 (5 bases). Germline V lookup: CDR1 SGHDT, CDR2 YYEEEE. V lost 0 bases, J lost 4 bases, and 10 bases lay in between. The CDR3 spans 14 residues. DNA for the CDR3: TGTGCCAGCAGCTTGGACAGGAAGGGCACTGAAGCTTTCTTT. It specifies CASSLDRKGTEAFF.

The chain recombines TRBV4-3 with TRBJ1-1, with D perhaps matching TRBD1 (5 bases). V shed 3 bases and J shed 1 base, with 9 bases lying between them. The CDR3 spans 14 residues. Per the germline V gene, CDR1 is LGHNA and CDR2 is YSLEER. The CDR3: CASSQGQENTEAFF. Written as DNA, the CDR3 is TGCGCCAGCAGCCAGGGGCAAGAGAACACTGAAGCTTTCTTT.

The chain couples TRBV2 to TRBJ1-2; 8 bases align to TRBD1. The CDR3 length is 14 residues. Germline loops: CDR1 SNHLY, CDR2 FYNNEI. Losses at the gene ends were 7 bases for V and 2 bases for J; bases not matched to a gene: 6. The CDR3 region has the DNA TGTGCCAGCAATCCCGGACAGGGCAACTATGGCTACACCTTC. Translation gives CASNPGQGNYGYTF.

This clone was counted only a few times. The CDR3 region is CSVGGQGGTEAFF. In DNA form, the CDR3 reads TGCAGCGTGGGAGGACAGGGGGGCACTGAAGCTTTCTTT. The chain employs TRBV29-1 and TRBJ1-1; 10 bases are a match to TRBD1. Germline assignment: CDR1 SQVTM and CDR2 ANQGSEA. The CDR3 has 13 residues. V shed 6 bases and J 4 bases; nucleotides not matched to a gene: 5.

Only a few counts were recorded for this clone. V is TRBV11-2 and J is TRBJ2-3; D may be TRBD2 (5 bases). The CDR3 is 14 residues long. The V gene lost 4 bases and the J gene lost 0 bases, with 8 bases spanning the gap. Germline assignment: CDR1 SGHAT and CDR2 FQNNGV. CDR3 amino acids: CASSSGISTDTQYF. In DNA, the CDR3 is TGTGCCAGCAGCTCCGGGATTAGCACAGATACGCAGTATTTT.

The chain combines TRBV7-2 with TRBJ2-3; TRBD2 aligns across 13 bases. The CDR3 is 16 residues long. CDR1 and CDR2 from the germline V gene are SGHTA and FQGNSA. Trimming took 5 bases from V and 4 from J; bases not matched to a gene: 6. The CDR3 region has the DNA TGTGCCAGCAGCCCGGGACTAGCGGGACCAGCAGATACGCAGTATTTT. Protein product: CASSPGLAGPADTQYF.

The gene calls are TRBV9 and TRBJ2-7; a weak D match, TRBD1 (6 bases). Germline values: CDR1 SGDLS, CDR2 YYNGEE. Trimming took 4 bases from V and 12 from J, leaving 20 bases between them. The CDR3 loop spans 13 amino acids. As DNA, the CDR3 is TGTGCCAGCAGCCCAGGGGTAGGGGATCCTGGGTACTTC. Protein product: CASSPGVGDPGYF.

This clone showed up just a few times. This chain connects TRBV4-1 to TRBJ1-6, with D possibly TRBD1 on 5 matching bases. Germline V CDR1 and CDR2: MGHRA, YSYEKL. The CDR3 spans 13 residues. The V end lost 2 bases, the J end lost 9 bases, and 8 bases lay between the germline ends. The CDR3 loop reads CASSQRGGSPLHF. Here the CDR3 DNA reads TGCGCCAGCAGCCAAAGGGGTGGTTCACCCCTCCACTTT.

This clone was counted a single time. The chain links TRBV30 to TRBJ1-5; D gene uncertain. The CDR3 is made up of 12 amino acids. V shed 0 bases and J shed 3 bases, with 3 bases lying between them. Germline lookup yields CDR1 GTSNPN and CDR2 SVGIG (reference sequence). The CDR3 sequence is CAWSVHNQPQHF. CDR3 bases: TGTGCCTGGAGTGTACACAATCAGCCCCAGCATTTT.

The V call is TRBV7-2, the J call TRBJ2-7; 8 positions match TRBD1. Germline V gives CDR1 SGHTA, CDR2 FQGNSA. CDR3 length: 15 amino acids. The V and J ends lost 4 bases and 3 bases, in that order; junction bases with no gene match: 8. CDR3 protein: CASSSTQGAVYEQYF. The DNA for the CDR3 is TGTGCCAGCAGCTCCACTCAGGGGGCGGTCTACGAGCAGTACTTC.

The CDR3 spells CSVSGDNGVYEQYF. The CDR3, as DNA: TGCAGCGTATCGGGAGATAACGGGGTTTACGAGCAGTACTTC. The V and J genes are TRBV29-1 and TRBJ2-7; perhaps TRBD2 as D (6 bases). Germline CDR1 and CDR2: SQVTM and ANQGSEA. The CDR3 contains 14 residues. Trimming stripped 6 bases from V and 4 bases from J, with 19 bases between.

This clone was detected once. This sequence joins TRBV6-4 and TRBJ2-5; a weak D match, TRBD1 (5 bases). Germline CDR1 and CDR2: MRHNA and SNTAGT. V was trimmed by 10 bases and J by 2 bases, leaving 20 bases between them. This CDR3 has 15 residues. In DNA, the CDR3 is TGTGCCACCCCGTCCAAGGACACCTGGCAAGAGACCCAGTACTTC. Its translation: CATPSKDTWQETQYF.

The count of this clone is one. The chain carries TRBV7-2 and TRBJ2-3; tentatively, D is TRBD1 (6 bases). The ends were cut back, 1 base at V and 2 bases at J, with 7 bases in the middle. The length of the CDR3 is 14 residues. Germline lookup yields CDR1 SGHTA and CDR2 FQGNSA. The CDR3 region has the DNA TGTGCCAGCAGCTTAGGGGGACACACAGATACGCAGTATTTT. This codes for CASSLGGHTDTQYF.

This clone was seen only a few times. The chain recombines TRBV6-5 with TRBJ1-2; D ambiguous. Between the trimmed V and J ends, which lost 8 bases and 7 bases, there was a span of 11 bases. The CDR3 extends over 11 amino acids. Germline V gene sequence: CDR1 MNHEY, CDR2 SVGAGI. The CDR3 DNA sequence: TGTGCCAGCTCAGGTTTCGCTGGCTACACCTTC. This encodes CASSGFAGYTF.